Listed below are T cell receptor beta chains from one sample, sequenced in a study of T-cell memory formation after mild COVID-19. Each CDR3 protein gets one entry after TCRdb re-called the 5' RACE reads with MiXCR. The sample holds 340,000 or so distinct CDR3 sequences, 10% to 15% seen once. Sequencing used PBMCs or a T cell subset sorted from them (not recorded which). These receptors originate from a man aged 18 to 35 who had mild COVID-19 (a few samples of this study predate the infection). Cell type and time point are not known. The CDR3 runs from the conserved cysteine through the conserved F or W. The D gene is left open where the match is weak. Not every row has a clone size; where given, it reads once, few, many or a size class.

TRBJ2-4 | TRBD1 | NA | TRBV5-5 | TGTGCCAGCAGCTTGGCCCTTGGGGACAGGGAGATAGACATTCAGTACTTC | CASSLALGDREIDIQYF
TRBJ1-6 | TRBD1 | NA | TRBV28 | TGTGCCAGCCATGAAGGGGGCCGATTGGAGTCACCCCTCCACTTT | CASHEGGRLESPLHF
TRBJ2-7 | NA | few | TRBV18 | TGTGCCAGCTCACGGAGCAGGGACGAGCAGTACTTC | CASSRSRDEQYF
TRBJ1-4 | TRBD1 | many | TRBV5-5 | TGTGCCAGCAGCCCCTGGACAGGGAGGGATGAAAAACTGTTTTTT | CASSPWTGRDEKLFF
TRBJ1-1 | TRBD1 | NA | TRBV12-3/TRBV12-4 | TGTGCCAGCAGCCGGGACAGGGGGTATGCTTTCTTT | CASSRDRGYAFF
TRBJ1-5 | NA | NA | TRBV7-6 | TGTGCCAGCAGGTCAGGGGTCGGTCAGCCCCAGCATTTT | CASRSGVGQPQHF
TRBJ2-7 | TRBD1 | few | TRBV20-1 | TGCAGTGCTCCCGGGACAGGGGCTAGGGAGCAGTACTTC | CSAPGTGAREQYF
TRBJ2-7 | NA | few | TRBV12-3/TRBV12-4 | TGTGCCAGCAGTTTAGTTGACGGTGGCTACGAGCAGTACTTC | CASSLVDGGYEQYF
TRBJ1-2 | NA | NA | TRBV14 | TGTGCCAGCAGCCAAACGTCGACAGATTCCTATGGCTACACCTTC | CASSQTSTDSYGYTF
TRBJ2-4 | NA | NA | TRBV6-5 | TGTGCCAGCTCCACCGGGGGAGAGGCTTCGCTTCCTAAAAACATTCAGTACTTC | CASSTGGEASLPKNIQYF
TRBJ2-2 | NA | NA | TRBV6-6 | TGTGCCAGCAGTCGGACACCTCTCACCGGGGAGCTGTTTTTT | CASSRTPLTGELFF
TRBJ1-2 | TRBD1 | NA | TRBV4-1 | TGCGCCAGCAGCCAAGGCTCGACAGGGATCTATGGCTACACCTTC | CASSQGSTGIYGYTF
TRBJ1-5 | TRBD1 | few | TRBV12-3/TRBV12-4 | TGTGCCAGCAGTTGGACAGGGGGCATTCATCAGCCCCAGCATTTT | CASSWTGGIHQPQHF
TRBJ1-3 | NA | few | TRBV5-1 | TGCGCCAGCAGCCCGAGGGGCCCGAGCTCTGGAAACACCATATATTTT | CASSPRGPSSGNTIYF
TRBJ1-4 | TRBD1 | few | TRBV5-5 | TGTGCCAGCAGGCGGGACAGCAAACTGTTTTTT | CASRRDSKLFF
TRBJ1-2 | NA | NA | TRBV12-3/TRBV12-4 | TGTGCCAGCAGTCCCCGGACGGTGCCCTATGGCTACACCTTC | CASSPRTVPYGYTF
TRBJ1-3 | NA | once | TRBV5-1 | TGCGCCAGCAGCTTGGAGGTCAGGAGGCCCTCCTCTGGAAACACCATATATTTT | CASSLEVRRPSSGNTIYF
TRBJ2-3 | NA | many | TRBV10-3 | TGTGCCTCTGGACACTCTAGCACAGATACGCAGTATTTT | CASGHSSTDTQYF
TRBJ2-3 | NA | few | TRBV5-1 | TGCGCCAGCAGCCACATGGGGGATACGCAGTATTTT | CASSHMGDTQYF
TRBJ2-3 | TRBD2 | few | TRBV11-2 | TGTGCCAGCAGCTTCGGGACTAGCGGGGGCGATAGCACAGATACGCAGTATTTT | CASSFGTSGGDSTDTQYF
TRBJ2-7 | TRBD1 | few | TRBV6-5 | TGTGCCAGCAGTTACTCATCGGGACAGTTCTCCTACGAGCAGTACTTC | CASSYSSGQFSYEQYF
TRBJ2-7 | TRBD1 | many | TRBV20-1 | TGCAGTGCTACCAGGGGGCTTGAGCAGTACTTC | CSATRGLEQYF
TRBJ2-7 | NA | few | TRBV15 | TGTGCCACCAGCAGAGTAGGGTCTGATGAGCAGTACTTC | CATSRVGSDEQYF
TRBJ2-5 | NA | few | TRBV6-1 | TGTGCCAGCAGTGACCGGACAGAGGGTGGTGGGACCCAGTACTTC | CASSDRTEGGGTQYF
TRBJ2-5 | NA | NA | TRBV2 | TGTGCCAGCGCATCAGTGGGAGAGACCCAGTACTTC | CASASVGETQYF
TRBJ2-2 | NA | NA | TRBV10-3 | TGTGCCATCAAGCCGGGAACCGGGGAGCTGTTTTTT | CAIKPGTGELFF
TRBJ1-2 | TRBD1 | NA | TRBV2 | TGTGCCAGCAGCGTCGGACAGGGAGGTGATTATGGCTACACCTTC | CASSVGQGGDYGYTF
TRBJ1-1 | TRBD1 | few | TRBV19 | TGTCTTTCCTCACAGGGGATGGACTCTGAAGCTTTCTTT | CLSSQGMDSEAFF
TRBJ2-4 | TRBD2 | few | TRBV4-2 | TGTGCCAGCAGCCCAGCGGGGCAAAACATTCAGTACTTC | CASSPAGQNIQYF
TRBJ1-1 | NA | NA | TRBV6-5 | TGTGCCACAACAGGAATTAGCACTGAAGCTTTCTTT | CATTGISTEAFF
TRBJ2-3 | NA | few | TRBV15 | TGTGCCACCAGCAGAGATTTTGAAGATACGCAGTATTTT | CATSRDFEDTQYF
TRBJ1-2 | TRBD1 | NA | TRBV7-2 | TGTGCCAGCAGCTTGGGACAGTTCGGCTACACCTTC | CASSLGQFGYTF
TRBJ1-4 | TRBD1 | NA | TRBV24-1 | TGTGCCACCAGGGCGGGACAGACGAATGAAAAACTGTTTTTT | CATRAGQTNEKLFF
TRBJ1-6 | NA | few | TRBV7-3 | TGTGCCAGCAGCGTCACGGGACCGAATTCACCCCTCCACTTT | CASSVTGPNSPLHF
TRBJ2-1 | TRBD2 | few | TRBV7-6 | TGTGCCAGCAGCTTAGCGGCACTAGCGGCCTCCTACAATGAGCAGTTCTTC | CASSLAALAASYNEQFF
TRBJ2-1 | NA | NA | TRBV9 | TGTGCCAGCAGCCGTGCCACCACCGACAATGAGCAGTTCTTC | CASSRATTDNEQFF
TRBJ1-6 | NA | NA | TRBV12-3/TRBV12-4 | TGTGCCAGCAGAGCGATCGCTAGTAATTCACCCCTCCACTTT | CASRAIASNSPLHF
TRBJ1-2 | TRBD1 | few | TRBV20-1 | TGCAGTGCCAAAGGACAGGGGCCAATGCAGGGCTACACCTTC | CSAKGQGPMQGYTF
TRBJ1-2 | TRBD1 | NA | TRBV7-9 | TGTGCCAGCAGCTCGACAGGGGATAAATGGGACTATGGCTACACCTTC | CASSSTGDKWDYGYTF
TRBJ2-1 | NA | few | TRBV12-3/TRBV12-4 | TGTGCCAGCAGGGGAATAGATGAGCAGTTCTTC | CASRGIDEQFF
TRBJ1-4 | NA | few | TRBV6-1 | TGTGCCAGCAGTGAAGCGAGGACAGCCGCAGCCTCTAATGAAAAACTGTTTTTT | CASSEARTAAASNEKLFF